The rows below give T cell receptor beta chains drawn from one sample of a study of T cell repertoires in cytomegalovirus infection. One entry per CDR3 protein results from TCRdb running MiXCR on the reads. The sample consists of 750,000 to 950,000 distinct CDR3 sequences, 25% to 35% of them appearing once. Which antigens these TCRs recognize remains unknown. The specimen was cultured CD8+ T cells from PBMCs, collected from culture after CMV antigen stimulation. The receptor set was obtained from a human donor in good health (CMV status not recorded). Some clones in this sample may be carry-over from other donors' samples. Each CDR3 is given with its conserved first and last residue. Each record gives: V gene, clone size, J gene, D gene, CDR3 protein, CDR3 DNA. D genes are given only for firm matches. Rows may omit the clone size; those that give it use once, few, many or a size class.

V: TRBV7-9; size: many; J: TRBJ1-1; D: .; CDR3: CASSKGTEAFF; DNA: TGTGCCAGCAGTAAAGGCACTGAAGCTTTCTTT
V: TRBV27; size: few; J: TRBJ1-6; D: .; CDR3: CASSWGSGDSPLHF; DNA: TGTGCCAGCAGTTGGGGCAGTGGGGACTCACCCCTCCACTTT
V: TRBV6-1; size: .; J: TRBJ2-1; D: TRBD2; CDR3: CASSFPGTSGDNEQFF; DNA: TGTGCCAGCAGTTTTCCCGGGACTAGCGGTGACAATGAGCAGTTCTTC
V: TRBV10-2; size: .; J: TRBJ2-1; D: TRBD2; CDR3: CACEPGLATNEQFF; DNA: TGCGCCTGTGAACCGGGACTAGCAACGAATGAGCAGTTCTTC
V: TRBV7-2; size: many; J: TRBJ1-2; D: .; CDR3: CASSYRDRYGYTF; DNA: TGTGCCAGCAGCTACAGGGATCGGTATGGCTACACCTTC
V: TRBV7-9; size: .; J: TRBJ2-1; D: .; CDR3: CASSLPRVPNEQFF; DNA: TGTGCCAGCAGCTTACCCCGCGTCCCGAATGAGCAGTTCTTC
V: TRBV20-1; size: few; J: TRBJ1-5; D: TRBD1; CDR3: CSALDRGLEIGNQPQHF; DNA: TGCAGTGCCCTGGACAGGGGGCTGGAAATAGGCAATCAGCCCCAGCATTTT
V: TRBV27; size: .; J: TRBJ2-1; D: TRBD2; CDR3: CASSFSSGSIEQFF; DNA: TGTGCCAGCAGTTTCTCTAGCGGGTCGATTGAGCAGTTCTTC
V: TRBV7-2; size: many; J: TRBJ2-3; D: .; CDR3: CASSPPHGPSTDTQYF; DNA: TGTGCCAGCAGCCCTCCGCATGGCCCTAGCACAGATACGCAGTATTTT
V: TRBV7-8; size: few; J: TRBJ1-5; D: .; CDR3: CASSLDAGGGQPQHF; DNA: TGTGCCAGCAGCTTAGACGCGGGGGGCGGGCAGCCCCAGCATTTT
V: TRBV7-9; size: .; J: TRBJ2-7; D: .; CDR3: CASSIFKSSYEQYF; DNA: TGTGCCAGCAGCATCTTTAAGAGCTCCTACGAGCAGTACTTC
V: TRBV7-8; size: many; J: TRBJ1-1; D: .; CDR3: CASSLSRAGRPEAFF; DNA: TGTGCCAGCAGCTTAAGTCGGGCAGGTCGGCCTGAAGCTTTCTTT
V: TRBV19; size: few; J: TRBJ2-1; D: TRBD1; CDR3: CASSWDRASYNEQFF; DNA: TGTGCCAGTAGTTGGGACAGGGCCTCCTACAATGAGCAGTTCTTC
V: TRBV11-3; size: few; J: TRBJ2-1; D: .; CDR3: CASSPRDPPYNEQFF; DNA: TGTGCCAGCAGCCCCAGGGACCCCCCGTACAATGAGCAGTTCTTC
V: TRBV24-1; size: few; J: TRBJ2-1; D: .; CDR3: CATNTGSYNEQFF; DNA: TGTGCCACCAATACCGGGTCCTACAATGAGCAGTTCTTC
V: TRBV10-3; size: few; J: TRBJ2-1; D: .; CDR3: CAISGGASPPAYHEQFF; DNA: TGTGCCATCAGTGGTGGAGCTAGCCCGCCCGCATATCATGAGCAGTTCTTC
V: TRBV29-1; size: few; J: TRBJ1-2; D: .; CDR3: CSVVTEYGYTF; DNA: TGCAGCGTTGTCACGGAGTATGGCTACACCTTC
V: TRBV19; size: .; J: TRBJ1-5; D: .; CDR3: CASSIVFRQRNYSNQPQHF; DNA: TGTGCCAGTAGTATAGTATTCCGGCAGCGCAACTATAGCAATCAGCCCCAGCATTTT
V: TRBV11-2; size: .; J: TRBJ1-2; D: TRBD1; CDR3: CASRGEDRGGYGYTF; DNA: TGTGCCAGCAGGGGGGAGGACAGGGGGGGATATGGCTACACCTTC
V: TRBV7-6; size: few; J: TRBJ1-5; D: TRBD1; CDR3: CASSSKTGINQPQHF; DNA: TGTGCCAGCAGCTCTAAGACAGGGATCAATCAGCCCCAGCATTTT
V: TRBV13; size: .; J: TRBJ1-4; D: .; CDR3: CASSLIGLSTNEKLFF; DNA: TGTGCCAGCAGCCTAATTGGGTTGTCAACTAATGAAAAACTGTTTTTT
V: TRBV7-8; size: few; J: TRBJ2-4; D: TRBD2; CDR3: CASSLVPSGGPLAKNIQYF; DNA: TGTGCCAGCAGCTTAGTTCCTAGCGGGGGTCCCTTAGCCAAAAACATTCAGTACTTC
V: TRBV27; size: few; J: TRBJ2-7; D: .; CDR3: CASGPRRWEEHEQYF; DNA: TGTGCCAGCGGCCCGAGACGGTGGGAGGAACACGAGCAGTACTTC
V: TRBV13; size: .; J: TRBJ2-7; D: .; CDR3: CASSLEEAGVEEQYF; DNA: TGTGCCAGCAGCTTGGAGGAGGCAGGGGTGGAGGAGCAGTACTTC
V: TRBV19; size: few; J: TRBJ1-1; D: TRBD1; CDR3: CASSLERGLNTEAFF; DNA: TGTGCCAGTAGTCTAGAGAGGGGGCTGAACACTGAAGCTTTCTTT
V: TRBV11-2; size: .; J: TRBJ1-1; D: .; CDR3: CASTLRFGVGYKNTEAFF; DNA: TGTGCCAGCACCCTTAGATTTGGGGTCGGGTATAAAAACACTGAAGCTTTCTTT
V: TRBV6-5; size: .; J: TRBJ2-1; D: TRBD1; CDR3: CASSYGDSKYNEQFF; DNA: TGTGCCAGCAGTTACGGGGACAGCAAATACAATGAGCAGTTCTTC
V: TRBV5-1; size: .; J: TRBJ1-2; D: .; CDR3: CASSLSGENYGYTF; DNA: TGCGCCAGCAGCTTGTCAGGGGAAAACTATGGCTACACCTTC
V: TRBV7-9; size: .; J: TRBJ2-5; D: TRBD2; CDR3: CASSPGLLAGGQKTQYF; DNA: TGTGCCAGCAGCCCAGGGCTCCTAGCGGGGGGGCAGAAGACCCAGTACTTC
V: TRBV19; size: .; J: TRBJ1-1; D: .; CDR3: CASSIVGGAGTEAFF; DNA: TGTGCCAGTAGTATAGTTGGGGGAGCGGGGACTGAAGCTTTCTTT
V: TRBV4-3; size: .; J: TRBJ2-2; D: TRBD1; CDR3: CASSQGQRGILNTGELFF; DNA: TGCGCCAGCAGCCAGGGACAGCGAGGTATATTGAACACCGGGGAGCTGTTTTTT
V: TRBV2; size: .; J: TRBJ2-2; D: .; CDR3: CASRPPSIGELFF; DNA: TGTGCCAGCAGGCCACCCTCGATCGGGGAGCTGTTTTTT
V: TRBV12-3/TRBV12-4; size: few; J: TRBJ1-1; D: .; CDR3: CASSNSGGWTEAFF; DNA: TGTGCCAGCAGCAACTCTGGGGGCTGGACTGAAGCTTTCTTT
V: TRBV7-9; size: .; J: TRBJ2-1; D: TRBD2; CDR3: CASSLTQAGGSNEQFF; DNA: TGTGCCAGCAGCTTGACACAAGCGGGGGGCTCCAATGAGCAGTTCTTC
V: TRBV7-8; size: many; J: TRBJ2-1; D: TRBD2; CDR3: CASSEAGAYNEQFF; DNA: TGTGCCAGCAGCGAGGCGGGAGCTTACAATGAGCAGTTCTTC
V: TRBV5-4; size: once; J: TRBJ2-7; D: TRBD1; CDR3: CASSSRDREREQYF; DNA: TGTGCCAGCAGTTCCCGGGACAGGGAACGCGAGCAGTACTTC
V: TRBV4-1; size: .; J: TRBJ2-2; D: TRBD2; CDR3: CASSQESSGGANTGELFF; DNA: TGCGCCAGCAGCCAAGAGAGTAGCGGGGGGGCAAACACCGGGGAGCTGTTTTTT
V: TRBV27; size: many; J: TRBJ1-1; D: .; CDR3: CASSLAGGLNTEAFF; DNA: TGTGCCAGCAGTTTGGCGGGAGGGCTGAACACTGAAGCTTTCTTT
V: TRBV12-3/TRBV12-4; size: .; J: TRBJ2-1; D: .; CDR3: CASSFWDNRDEQFF; DNA: TGTGCCAGCAGTTTCTGGGATAACAGGGATGAGCAGTTCTTC
V: TRBV6-2/TRBV6-3; size: few; J: TRBJ1-5; D: .; CDR3: CASRLQGYQPQHF; DNA: TGTGCCAGCAGGCTACAGGGTTATCAGCCCCAGCATTTT
V: TRBV7-9; size: few; J: TRBJ1-2; D: .; CDR3: CASSHPQVSRGYGYTF; DNA: TGTGCCAGCAGCCATCCACAGGTCTCCCGAGGGTATGGCTACACCTTC
V: TRBV7-2; size: many; J: TRBJ2-2; D: .; CDR3: CASSPLPTGELFF; DNA: TGTGCCAGCAGCCCCCTGCCCACCGGGGAGCTGTTTTTT
V: TRBV7-2; size: many; J: TRBJ2-3; D: TRBD2; CDR3: CASSLVGLAGGLTPEDTQYF; DNA: TGTGCCAGCAGCTTAGTCGGGCTAGCGGGGGGCTTAACACCGGAAGATACGCAGTATTTT
V: TRBV6-2/TRBV6-3; size: few; J: TRBJ2-7; D: TRBD2; CDR3: CASTRLSGGTSYEQYF; DNA: TGTGCCAGCACTCGTTTAAGCGGGGGGACGTCCTACGAGCAGTACTTC
V: TRBV27; size: .; J: TRBJ1-5; D: .; CDR3: CASSLSAGLGYQPQHF; DNA: TGTGCCAGCAGTTTATCGGCGGGGTTGGGCTATCAGCCCCAGCATTTT
V: TRBV14; size: few; J: TRBJ1-2; D: .; CDR3: CASSSIGRSNYGYTF; DNA: TGTGCCAGCAGCTCAATCGGACGCTCTAACTATGGCTACACCTTC
V: TRBV7-2; size: .; J: TRBJ2-7; D: .; CDR3: CASSPLRFNAYEQYF; DNA: TGTGCCAGCAGCCCTCTGCGATTCAACGCCTACGAGCAGTACTTC
V: TRBV29-1; size: .; J: TRBJ2-2; D: TRBD2; CDR3: CSALAENTGELFF; DNA: TGCAGCGCCCTAGCGGAGAACACCGGGGAGCTGTTTTTT
V: TRBV5-6; size: .; J: TRBJ1-5; D: TRBD1; CDR3: CASSKGTGGRAQHF; DNA: TGTGCCAGCAGCAAGGGGACAGGTGGAAGGGCCCAGCATTTT